This T cell receptor (beta chain) is drawn from a study of neurological immune-mediated disorders (dated by TCRdb to the late 2010s). Regarding the study in general: Of the approximately 34 multiple sclerosis patients, 31 had relapsing-remitting MS and 3 had secondary progressive MS. The roughly 99 TCR-beta libraries covered PBMC samples along with longitudinal samples, technical triplicates, and paired sorted CD4+ and CD8+ T-cell subsets. Of the 68 subjects in the cohort, about 15 were HAM/TSP patients, roughly 35 were multiple sclerosis patients, and about 20 were healthy controls. Peripheral blood TCR-beta repertoires from patients with HTLV-I-associated myelopathy (HAM/TSP), patients with multiple sclerosis, and healthy controls were compared in the study using UMI-based sequencing. Study-wide conclusions, independent of this receptor: TCR clonal expansion was greatest in HAM/TSP patients and smallest in MS patients, who ranked below even healthy controls. The MS cluster was not associated with any clinical or MRI features, and the authors stated that larger cohorts are needed. In a phylogenetic analysis, the repertoires of 18 out of 34 MS patients fell into a single cluster of related CDR3 sequences, pointing to a possible signature at the repertoire level. No identical CDR3 amino acid sequences were shared among expanded clones across subjects, suggesting private TCR-beta repertoires in all groups.

cDNA was synthesized by template-switch 5'RACE using a primer with a 10-nucleotide random unique molecular identifier that tagged each TCR transcript. Every sequencing run covered 15-18 subjects and yielded more than 160 million TCR-beta sequences. The RNeasy kit was used for extraction of total RNA. Using the KAPA Real-time Library Amplification kit, TCR-beta VDJ regions were amplified with primers for the TCR constant region and the 5'RACE anchor. Sample indexes and Illumina adaptors were added in a first PCR, after which library yield was increased in a second PCR. After Ampure bead purification, the roughly 650 bp TCR product was size-selected on a 2% E-gel SizeSelection system. Before pooling, libraries had their quality checked on a Bioanalyzer, their concentration measured with Qubit, and their quantity determined with the Kapa Library Quantification kit. Paired-end 2 x 150 bp sequencing of the libraries was performed on an Illumina HiSeq 2500. To increase sequence diversity, about 25-31% phiX was spiked into each library pool. Concerning the study's data processing: The quality-filtered reads were processed with the UMI-based MiGEC pipeline, whose error correction step removed more than 75% of the raw TCR sequences. VDJ genes were aligned to IMGT germline references, and clonotypes were defined by unique CDR3 amino acid sequence plus V-J genes. Clonal expansion, Shannon diversity and CDR3 relatedness were evaluated with VDJtools (CalcPairwiseDistances, ClusterSamples), while phylogenetic trees were built in CLCbio workbench. Clones with at least 8 unique UMIs were defined as expanded, with this threshold being based on coefficient-of-variation modelling across technical triplicates. TCRdb reworked the public reads: Q25 trimming with fastp, MiXCR clone assembly, productive beta chains retained. CDR3 protein sequences are deduplicated, and each keeps its most common genes and DNA. The V and J calls, along with clone size, are taken from TCRdb and not from the paper's own processing. Across this sample there are just over 95,000 distinct CDR3 sequences, with 3.5% seen only once. The top ten clones comprise 5% to 6.5% of the sample.

The table lists this clonotype with many counts. What antigen it recognizes has not been identified. No clone much larger than this one lies a single base away; base qualities are absent. For the unsorted PBMC libraries, 2 million PBMCs were stored in RNAlater at -80 degrees C until RNA extraction and were used to generate the libraries. The multiple sclerosis patients were enrolled in a US clinical protocol that used magnetic resonance imaging to evaluate disease progression. Peripheral blood underwent Ficoll-Hypaque density gradient centrifugation to isolate PBMCs, which were then cryopreserved in liquid nitrogen. The CDR3 goes from the cysteine to the phenylalanine over 15 residues. Kept here is only the CDR3 DNA, which spans 45 bases and is read in frame from base 1. Taken from the germline V gene (reference sequence), the CDR1 and CDR2 loops are DFQATT and SNEGSKA. The V end loses 4 bases and the J end loses 3 bases, and a stretch of 15 bases separates them.

The origin of this receptor is a woman between 18 and 30 years old with multiple sclerosis. The receptor chain draws on TRBV20-1 and TRBJ2-2; TRBD1 might be the D gene, on 7 matching bases. Input material: PBMCs. The DNA sequence is TGCAGTGCTACCCAGGGGGGTCGAGACACCGGGGAGCTGTTTTTT. Its product reads: CSATQGGRDTGELFF.